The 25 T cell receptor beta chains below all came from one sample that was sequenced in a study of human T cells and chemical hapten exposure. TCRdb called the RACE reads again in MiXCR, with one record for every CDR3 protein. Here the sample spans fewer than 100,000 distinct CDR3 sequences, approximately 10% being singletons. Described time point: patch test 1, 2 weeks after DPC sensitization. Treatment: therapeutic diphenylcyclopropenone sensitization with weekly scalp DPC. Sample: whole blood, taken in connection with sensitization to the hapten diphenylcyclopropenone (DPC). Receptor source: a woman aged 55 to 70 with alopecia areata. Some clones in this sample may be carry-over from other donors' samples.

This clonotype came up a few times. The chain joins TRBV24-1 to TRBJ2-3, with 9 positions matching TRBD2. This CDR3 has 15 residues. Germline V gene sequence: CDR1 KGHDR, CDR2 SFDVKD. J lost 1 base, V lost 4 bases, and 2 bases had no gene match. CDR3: CATSEASGGTDTQYF. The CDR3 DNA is TGTGCCACCAGTGAAGCTAGCGGGGGCACAGATACGCAGTATTTT.

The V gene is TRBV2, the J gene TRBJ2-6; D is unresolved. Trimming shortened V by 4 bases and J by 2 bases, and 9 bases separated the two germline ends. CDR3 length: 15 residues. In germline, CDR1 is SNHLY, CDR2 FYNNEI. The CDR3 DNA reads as TGTGCCAGCAGTGCCCGGATGGCTGGGGCCAACGTCCTGACTTTC. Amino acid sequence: CASSARMAGANVLTF.

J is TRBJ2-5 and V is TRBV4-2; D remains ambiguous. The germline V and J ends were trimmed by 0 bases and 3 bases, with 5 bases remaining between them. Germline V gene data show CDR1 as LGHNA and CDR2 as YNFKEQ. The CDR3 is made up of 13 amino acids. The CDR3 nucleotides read TGTGCCAGCAGCCAAGACTCGAAAGAGACCCAGTACTTC. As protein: CASSQDSKETQYF.

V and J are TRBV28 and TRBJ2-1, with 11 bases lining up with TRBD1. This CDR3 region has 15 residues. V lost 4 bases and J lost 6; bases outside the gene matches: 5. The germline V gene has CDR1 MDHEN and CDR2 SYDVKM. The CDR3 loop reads CASSSPGQGGNEQFF. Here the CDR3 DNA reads TGTGCCAGCAGTTCGCCGGGACAGGGGGGCAATGAGCAGTTCTTC.

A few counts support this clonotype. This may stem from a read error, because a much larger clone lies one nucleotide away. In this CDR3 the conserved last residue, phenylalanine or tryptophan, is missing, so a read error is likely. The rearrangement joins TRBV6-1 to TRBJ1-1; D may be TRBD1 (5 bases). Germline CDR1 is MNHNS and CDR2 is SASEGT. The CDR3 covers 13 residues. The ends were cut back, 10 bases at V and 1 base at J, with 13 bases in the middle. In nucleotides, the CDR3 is TGTGCCACGCGACAGCCACCGAACACTGAAGCTTTCTCT. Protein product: CATRQPPNTEAFS.

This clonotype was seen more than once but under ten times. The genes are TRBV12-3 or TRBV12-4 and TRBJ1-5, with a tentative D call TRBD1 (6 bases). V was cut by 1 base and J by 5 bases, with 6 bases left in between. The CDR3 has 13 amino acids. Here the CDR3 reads CASSLGTDQPQHF. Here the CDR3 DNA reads TGTGCCAGCAGTTTAGGGACAGATCAGCCCCAGCATTTT.

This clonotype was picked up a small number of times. CDR3 residues: CASNTGGREDQPQHF. In DNA, the CDR3 is TGTGCCAGCAACACGGGGGGCAGGGAGGATCAGCCCCAGCATTTT. The rearrangement joins TRBV6-2 or TRBV6-3 to TRBJ1-5; D is perhaps TRBD1 (6 bases). The CDR3 totals 15 residues. Looked up from germline, CDR1 is MNHEY and CDR2 is SVGEGT. V lost 7 bases to trimming and J lost 5 bases, with 18 bases between them.

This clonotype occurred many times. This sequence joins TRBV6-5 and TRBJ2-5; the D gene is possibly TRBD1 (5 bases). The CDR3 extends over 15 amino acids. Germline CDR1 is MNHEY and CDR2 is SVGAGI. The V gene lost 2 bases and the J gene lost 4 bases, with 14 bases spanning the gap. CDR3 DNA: TGTGCCAGCAGTTACGATACGACAGTTCCAGAGACCCAGTACTTC. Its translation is CASSYDTTVPETQYF.

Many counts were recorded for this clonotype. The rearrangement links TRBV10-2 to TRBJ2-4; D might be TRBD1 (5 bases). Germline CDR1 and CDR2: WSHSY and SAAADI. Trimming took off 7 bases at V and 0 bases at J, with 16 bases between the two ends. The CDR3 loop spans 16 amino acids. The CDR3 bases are TGCGCCAGCACCGACGTACAGGCTATAGCCAAAAACATTCAGTACTTC. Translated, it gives CASTDVQAIAKNIQYF.

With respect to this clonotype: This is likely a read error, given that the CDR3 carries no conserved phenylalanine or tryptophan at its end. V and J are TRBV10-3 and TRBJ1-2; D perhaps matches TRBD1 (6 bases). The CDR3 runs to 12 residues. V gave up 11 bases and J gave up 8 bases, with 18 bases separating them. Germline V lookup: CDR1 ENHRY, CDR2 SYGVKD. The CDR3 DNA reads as TGTGCCGTACAGGGATTCCCCGGGGGCTACACCTCC. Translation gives CAVQGFPGGYTS.

The CDR3 DNA is TGCGCCAGTAACAGGGGGATCCGGAACTATGGCTACACCTTC. Translation: CASNRGIRNYGYTF. The chain recombines TRBV4-1 with TRBJ1-2, with 8 positions matching TRBD1. The CDR3 sequence is 14 residues long. Germline V gene lookup returns CDR1 MGHRA and CDR2 YSYEKL. J lost 2 bases, V lost 9 bases, and 8 bases had no gene match.

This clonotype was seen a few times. The CDR3 is CASSTGQVHGYTF. The CDR3 DNA is TGTGCCAGCAGTACGGGACAGGTCCATGGCTACACCTTC. V usage is TRBV27 and J usage is TRBJ1-2; 8 bases are shared with TRBD1. The germline V gene encodes CDR1 MNHEY and CDR2 SMNVEV (reference sequence). This CDR3 spans 13 amino acids. Germline trimming cut 5 bases from V and 6 bases from J; bases unmatched to any gene: 5.

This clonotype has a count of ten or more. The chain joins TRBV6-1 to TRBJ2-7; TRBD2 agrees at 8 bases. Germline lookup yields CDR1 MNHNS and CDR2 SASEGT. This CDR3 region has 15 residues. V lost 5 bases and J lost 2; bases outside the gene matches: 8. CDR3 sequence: CASSPLRGATYEQYF. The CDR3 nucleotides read TGTGCCAGCAGTCCACTGCGGGGGGCAACCTACGAGCAGTACTTC.

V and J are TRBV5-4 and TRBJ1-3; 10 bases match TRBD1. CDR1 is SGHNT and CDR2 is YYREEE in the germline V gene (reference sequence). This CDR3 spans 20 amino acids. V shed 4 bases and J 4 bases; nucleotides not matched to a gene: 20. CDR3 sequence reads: CASSHRTGQGPLTAGNTIYF. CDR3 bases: TGTGCCAGCAGCCACCGGACGGGACAGGGGCCTCTAACAGCGGGAAACACCATATATTTT.

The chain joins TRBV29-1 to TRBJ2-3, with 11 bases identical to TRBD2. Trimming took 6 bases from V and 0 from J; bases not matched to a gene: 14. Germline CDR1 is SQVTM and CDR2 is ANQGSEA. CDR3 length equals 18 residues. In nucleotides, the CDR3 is TGCAGCGTGACTAGCGGGGCCTTCTACCATTCTAGCACAGATACGCAGTATTTT. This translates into CSVTSGAFYHSSTDTQYF.

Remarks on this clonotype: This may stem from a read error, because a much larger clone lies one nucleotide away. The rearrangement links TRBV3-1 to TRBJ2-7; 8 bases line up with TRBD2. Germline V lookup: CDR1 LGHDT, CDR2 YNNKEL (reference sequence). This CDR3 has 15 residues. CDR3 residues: CVSSQERGISYEQYF. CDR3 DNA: TGTGTCAGCAGCCAAGAGCGGGGGATCTCCTACGAGCAGTACTTC.

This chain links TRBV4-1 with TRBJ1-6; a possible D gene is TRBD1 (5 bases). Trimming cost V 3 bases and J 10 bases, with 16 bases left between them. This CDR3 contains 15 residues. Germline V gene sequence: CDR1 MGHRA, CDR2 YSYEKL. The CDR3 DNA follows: TGCGCCAGCAGCCATAGCCGGGACCCAGGGTCACCCCTCCACTTT. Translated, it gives CASSHSRDPGSPLHF.

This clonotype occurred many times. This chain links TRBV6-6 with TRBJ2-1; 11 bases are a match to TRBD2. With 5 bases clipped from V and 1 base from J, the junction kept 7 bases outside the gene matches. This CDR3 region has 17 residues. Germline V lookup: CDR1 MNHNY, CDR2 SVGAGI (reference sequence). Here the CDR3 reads CASSDSGGAASYNEQFF. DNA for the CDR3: TGTGCCAGCAGTGATAGCGGGGGGGCCGCGTCCTACAATGAGCAGTTCTTC.

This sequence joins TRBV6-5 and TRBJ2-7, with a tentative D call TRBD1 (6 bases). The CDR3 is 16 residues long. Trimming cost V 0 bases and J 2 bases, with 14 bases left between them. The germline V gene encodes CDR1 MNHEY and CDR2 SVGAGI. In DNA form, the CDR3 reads TGTGCCAGCAGTTACTCGAGGGCAGGGGCCGCCTACGAGCAGTACTTC. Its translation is CASSYSRAGAAYEQYF.

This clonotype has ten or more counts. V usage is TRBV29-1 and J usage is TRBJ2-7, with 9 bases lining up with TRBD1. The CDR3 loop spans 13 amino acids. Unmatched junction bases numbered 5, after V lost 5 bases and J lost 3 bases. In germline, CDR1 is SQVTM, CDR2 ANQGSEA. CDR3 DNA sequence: TGCAGCGTTACCGGGACAGGGTTCTACGAGCAGTACTTC. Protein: CSVTGTGFYEQYF.

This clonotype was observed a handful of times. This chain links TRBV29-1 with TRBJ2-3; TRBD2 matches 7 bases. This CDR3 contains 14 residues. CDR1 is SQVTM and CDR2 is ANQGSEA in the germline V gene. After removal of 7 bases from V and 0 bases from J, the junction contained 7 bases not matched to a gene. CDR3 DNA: TGCAGCGGGAGGCTAGCGGATAGCACAGATACGCAGTATTTT. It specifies CSGRLADSTDTQYF.

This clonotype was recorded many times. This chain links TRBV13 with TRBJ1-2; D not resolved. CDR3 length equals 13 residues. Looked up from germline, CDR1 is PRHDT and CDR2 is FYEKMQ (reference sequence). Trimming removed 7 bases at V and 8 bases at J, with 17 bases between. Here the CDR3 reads CASTPGWVRGYTF. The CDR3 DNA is TGTGCCAGCACCCCGGGGTGGGTTCGGGGCTACACCTTC.

CDR3 nucleotide sequence: TGCAGCGTTGTGTGGCAGATGAACACTGAAGCTTTCTTT. Translating gives CSVVWQMNTEAFF. This sequence joins TRBV29-1 and TRBJ1-1, with D unclear. The germline V and J ends were trimmed by 4 bases and 0 bases, with 9 bases remaining between them. Germline V gene lookup returns CDR1 SQVTM and CDR2 ANQGSEA. This CDR3 is built from 13 residues.

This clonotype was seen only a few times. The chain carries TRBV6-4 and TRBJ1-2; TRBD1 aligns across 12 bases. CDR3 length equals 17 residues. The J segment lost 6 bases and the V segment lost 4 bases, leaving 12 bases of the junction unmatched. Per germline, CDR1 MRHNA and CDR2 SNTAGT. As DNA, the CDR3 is TGTGCCAGCAGTGTCACCGGGACAGGGGGCGCTGGGCATGGCTACACCTTC. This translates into CASSVTGTGGAGHGYTF.

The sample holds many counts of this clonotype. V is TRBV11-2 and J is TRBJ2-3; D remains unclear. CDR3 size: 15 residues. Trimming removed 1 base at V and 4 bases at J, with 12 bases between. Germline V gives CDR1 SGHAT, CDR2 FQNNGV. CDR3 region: CASSLAGLRADTQYF. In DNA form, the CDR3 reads TGTGCCAGCAGCTTAGCGGGCCTGCGTGCAGATACGCAGTATTTT. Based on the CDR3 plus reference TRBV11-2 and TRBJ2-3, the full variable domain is EAGVAQSPRYKIIEKRQSVAFWCNPISGHATLYWYQQILGQGPKLLIQFQNNGVVDDSQLPKDRFSAERLKGVDSTLKIQPAKLEDSAVYLCASSLAGLRADTQYFGPGTRLTVL.